Below are 10 T cell receptor beta chains sequenced from a single sample in a study of identifying expanded T cells in peripheral blood. The assay was immunoSEQ multiplex PCR, and TCRdb's table has in-frame clones only and misses some. This sample yields 80,000 to 90,000 clones, of which approximately 86% are seen a single time; around 5.2% belongs to the top ten. Sequencing was done on a sample of blood. The source is a person aged 18 to 70 in good health.

The chain couples TRBV4-1 to TRBJ2-4; 12 bases line up with TRBD2. CDR1 MGHRA and CDR2 YSYEKL come from the germline V gene. The length of the CDR3 is 18 residues. V lost 0 bases, J lost 0 bases, and 3 bases stayed unmatched. The CDR3 region is CASSQELAGGIAKNIQYF. As DNA, the CDR3 is TGCGCCAGCAGCCAAGAACTAGCGGGGGGTATAGCCAAAAACATTCAGTACTTC.

The V and J genes are TRBV28 and TRBJ1-1; D is unclear. The CDR3 has 12 amino acids. The V and J ends lost 2 bases and 6 bases respectively, with 7 bases between them. CDR1 and CDR2 (germline): MDHEN, SYDVKM. CDR3 protein: CASSLLGSEAFF. For the CDR3, the DNA is TGTGCCAGCAGTTTACTCGGTTCTGAAGCTTTCTTT.

The rearrangement uses TRBV5-8 and TRBJ2-3; a possible D gene is TRBD1 (6 bases). The germline V gene encodes CDR1 SGHTS and CDR2 YDEGEE. The CDR3 runs 15 residues. V shed 4 bases and J shed 0 bases, with 12 bases lying between them. This chain's CDR3 is CASSGRQVSTDTQYF. In DNA form, the CDR3 reads TGTGCCAGCAGCGGTAGACAGGTTAGCACAGATACGCAGTATTTT.

This clone was observed a handful of times. The V call is TRBV6-6, the J call TRBJ2-7, with D possibly being TRBD1 (5 bases). V was pared by 6 bases and J by 3 bases, with 15 bases between. CDR1 is MNHNY, CDR2 SVGAGI, per germline (reference sequence). This CDR3 is 14 amino acids long. The CDR3 loop is CASSPLGAFYEQYF. DNA for the CDR3: TGTGCCAGCAGCCCCCTAGGGGCCTTCTACGAGCAGTACTTC.

V is TRBV11-2 and J is TRBJ1-6; tentative D call: TRBD1 (5 bases). Trimming took 3 bases from V and 9 from J, leaving 18 bases between them. The CDR3 is 16 amino acids. CDR1 is SGHAT, CDR2 FQNNGV, per germline. The CDR3 region has the DNA TGTGCCAGCAGCTTTAAACCGGGACCGAGAGGTTCACCCCTCCACTTT. Its translation: CASSFKPGPRGSPLHF.

The rearrangement uses TRBV28 and TRBJ1-2, with 7 bases aligning to TRBD1. The junction had 10 bases not matched to a gene; V was cut back by 5 bases and J by 4 bases. CDR1 and CDR2 (germline): MDHEN, SYDVKM. The CDR3 loop spans 15 amino acids. The CDR3 spells CASSPATGYSYGYTF. The DNA of the CDR3 is TGTGCCAGCAGTCCTGCGACAGGGTATAGCTATGGCTACACCTTC.

This CDR3 reads CASRRSTVLWRQETQYF. CDR3 coding DNA: TGTGCCAGTAGAAGGTCGACAGTTCTTTGGCGCCAAGAGACCCAGTACTTC. The rearrangement joins TRBV19 to TRBJ2-5, with D perhaps TRBD1 (5 bases). The CDR3 sequence is 17 residues long. Trimming shortened V by 6 bases and J by 1 base, and 21 bases separated the two germline ends. The V gene's germline CDR1 is LNHDA and CDR2 SQIVND (reference sequence).

This clone was recorded only once. CDR3 in DNA: TGCGCCAGCAGCTTGGGGGAATCTGGGGCCAACGTCCTGACTTTC. Amino acid sequence: CASSLGESGANVLTF. This chain links TRBV5-1 with TRBJ2-6, with no clear D. Trimming pared 0 bases from V and 1 base from J, leaving 5 bases between. CDR3 length: 15 amino acids. Per germline, CDR1 SGHRS and CDR2 YFSETQ.

The chain joins TRBV5-4 to TRBJ2-3; TRBD2 agrees at 7 bases. The CDR3 spans 18 residues. Trimming took 3 bases from V and 5 from J; bases not matched to a gene: 18. From germline, CDR1 is SGHNT and CDR2 YYREEE (reference sequence). CDR3 nucleotides: TGTGCCAGCAGCTCTCTAGTTTCCCGCGTGGGCGGGAGAGATACGCAGTATTTT. Encoded protein: CASSSLVSRVGGRDTQYF.

This sequence joins TRBV7-9 and TRBJ2-2; D could derive from TRBD1 or TRBD2 (6 bases each). The CDR3 totals 18 residues. V shed 1 base and J shed 4 bases, with 19 bases lying between them. Germline CDR1 and CDR2: SEHNR and FQNEAQ (reference sequence). The CDR3 DNA reads as TGTGCCAGCAGCTTAGTCCCCCTGGGCAGGGGACTCACCGGGGAGCTGTTTTTT. It is translated as CASSLVPLGRGLTGELFF. Full variable domain (rest looked up from reference TRBV7-9 and TRBJ2-2): DTGVSQNPRHKITKRGQNVTFRCDPISEHNRLYWYRQTLGQGPEFLTYFQNEAQLEKSRLLSDRFSAERPKGSFSTLEIQRTEQGDSAMYLCASSLVPLGRGLTGELFFGEGSRLTVL.